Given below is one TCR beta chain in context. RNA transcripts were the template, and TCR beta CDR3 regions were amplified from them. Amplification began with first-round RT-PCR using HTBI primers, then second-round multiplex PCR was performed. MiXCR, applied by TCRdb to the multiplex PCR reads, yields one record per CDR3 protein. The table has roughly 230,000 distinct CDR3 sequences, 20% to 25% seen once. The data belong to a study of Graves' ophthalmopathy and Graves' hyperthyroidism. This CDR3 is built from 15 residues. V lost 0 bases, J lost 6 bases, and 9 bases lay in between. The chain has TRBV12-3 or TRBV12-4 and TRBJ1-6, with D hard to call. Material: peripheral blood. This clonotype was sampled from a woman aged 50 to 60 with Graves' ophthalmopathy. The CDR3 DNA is TGTGCCAGCAGTTTAGCTAGTTCCGGTAATTCACCCCTCCACTTT. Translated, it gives CASSLASSGNSPLHF.